A single sample is the source of the 8 T cell receptor beta chains below, sequenced in a study of cytomegalovirus exposure and HLA in healthy donors. The PCR contained 60 Vbeta and 13 Jbeta primers. Assay used: immunoSEQ multiplex PCR; TCRdb lists only in-frame clones, some missing. Of approximately 130,000 clones in the sample, 75% to 85% were seen once. Specimen: PBMCs. The receptors here all came from a woman aged 40 to 50 in good health and CMV-seronegative.

In regard to this clone: Relative to the germline gene, one junction end is altered; a read error may explain this. This chain uses TRBV18 with TRBJ1-2, with D possibly being TRBD1 (5 bases). The CDR3 is 17 residues long. Per the germline V gene, CDR1 is KGHSH and CDR2 is LQKENI. The chain's CDR3 is CASSLAAPDSANYGYPF. The CDR3 DNA is TGTGCCAGCTCACTGGCAGCCCCTGACAGTGCTAACTATGGCTACCCCTTC.

V usage is TRBV4-1 and J usage is TRBJ2-5, with 10 bases that match TRBD2. From germline, CDR1 is MGHRA and CDR2 YSYEKL. V gave up 3 bases and J gave up 5 bases; unmatched junction bases: 6. The CDR3 has 15 amino acids. The CDR3 is CASSQVALAGETQYF. The CDR3 bases are TGCGCCAGCAGCCAGGTCGCACTAGCGGGGGAGACCCAGTACTTC.

The chain combines TRBV15 with TRBJ2-7; possible D gene TRBD1, 6 bases. The CDR3 consists of 15 residues. V lost 0 bases and J lost 3, with 12 bases in between. Germline V CDR1 and CDR2: LNHNV, YYDKDF (reference sequence). The CDR3 loop reads CATSRDLGRGYEQYF. The CDR3 coding sequence is TGTGCCACCAGCAGAGATCTTGGCAGGGGCTACGAGCAGTACTTC.

The chain recombines TRBV5-1 with TRBJ1-1; D is perhaps TRBD1 (5 bases). Germline assignment: CDR1 SGHRS and CDR2 YFSETQ. V shed 4 bases and J shed 3 bases, with 16 bases lying between them. This CDR3 region has 15 residues. The CDR3 sequence is CASSPGAGWDTEAFF. In nucleotides, the CDR3 is TGCGCCAGCAGCCCCGGAGCAGGGTGGGACACTGAAGCTTTCTTT.

The chain uses TRBV6-5 and TRBJ1-2; D is uncertain. The length of the CDR3 is 14 residues. Trimming took off 3 bases at V and 0 bases at J, with 8 bases between the two ends. Germline CDR1 MNHEY, CDR2 SVGAGI. CDR3 loop: CASSYMGPNYGYTF. CDR3 coding DNA: TGTGCCAGCAGTTATATGGGCCCTAACTATGGCTACACCTTC.

V and J are TRBV6-4 and TRBJ2-7; 9 bases map to TRBD2. Trimming cost V 3 bases and J 3 bases; bases outside gene matches: 6. Germline V lookup: CDR1 MRHNA, CDR2 SNTAGT. This CDR3 is built from 15 residues. The CDR3 sequence: CASSEEASGIYEQYF. CDR3 DNA sequence: TGTGCCAGCAGTGAGGAGGCTAGCGGGATCTACGAGCAGTACTTC.

Worth noting for this clone: Other nucleotide sequences in the sample specify the same CDR3. The chain links TRBV9 to TRBJ2-1; a weak D match, TRBD1 (6 bases). The V gene's germline CDR1 is SGDLS and CDR2 YYNGEE. CDR3 length: 15 residues. V lost 0 bases and J lost 4, with 11 bases in between. The CDR3 sequence: CASSVGRGSYNEQFF. In DNA form, the CDR3 reads TGTGCCAGCAGCGTAGGTAGGGGGTCATACAATGAGCAGTTCTTC.

The J gene is TRBJ2-5, the V gene TRBV7-9, with 7 nucleotides matching TRBD2. The CDR3 spans 16 residues. J gave up 0 bases and V 1 base, and 5 bases lay outside the gene matches. Germline V gives CDR1 SEHNR, CDR2 FQNEAQ (reference sequence). CDR3 amino acids: CASSLEGLRYQETQYF. CDR3 nucleotide sequence: TGTGCCAGCAGCTTAGAGGGACTACGCTACCAAGAGACCCAGTACTTC. The whole variable domain, filled in from reference TRBV7-9 and TRBJ2-5, reads DTGVSQNPRHKITKRGQNVTFRCDPISEHNRLYWYRQTLGQGPEFLTYFQNEAQLEKSRLLSDRFSAERPKGSFSTLEIQRTEQGDSAMYLCASSLEGLRYQETQYFGPGTRLLVL.